This T cell receptor (beta chain) was found in a study of T cells in Graves' hyperthyroidism and ophthalmopathy. Per the germline V gene, CDR1 is SGHRS and CDR2 is YFSETQ. Trimming pared 4 bases from V and 3 bases from J, leaving 16 bases between. The CDR3 sequence is 16 residues long. Diagnostic assessment was based on clinical symptoms, serum thyroxine and TRAb, thyroid ultrasound and orbital computed tomography. Regions amplified from RNA transcripts were the TCR beta CDR3 regions. First-round RT-PCR of the TCR CDR3 relied on the HTBI primer set. From the multiplex PCR reads, TCRdb called clonotypes with MiXCR, one entry per CDR3 protein. The table has approximately 510,000 distinct CDR3 sequences, 46% seen once; the top ten hold approximately 44%. Worth noting for this clonotype: Its antigen is not identified.

General study points: Within blood appeared most thyroid clonotypes that had expanded above 0.001.

The clonotype comes from an adult woman with Graves' disease, either hyperthyroidism or ophthalmopathy (not recorded which). The sequencing sample was made of peripheral blood or thyroid tissue (not recorded which). The chain links TRBV5-1 to TRBJ2-2, with D possibly being TRBD2 (5 bases). The CDR3 is CASSPEGSGYTGELFF. The CDR3 DNA reads as TGCGCCAGCAGCCCTGAGGGTTCCGGCTACACCGGGGAGCTGTTTTTT.